Presented here are 4 T cell receptor beta chains from one specimen sequenced in a study of control samples from healthy donors and cancer patients. Some clones are missing from TCRdb's copy, which holds only in-frame ones; the method was immunoSEQ multiplex PCR. The sample holds roughly 95,000 clones, about 86% seen once. Sequencing was carried out using blood. All receptors come from a man aged 25 to 45 in good health.

The V call is TRBV25-1, the J call TRBJ2-1; the match to TRBD1 covers 9 bases. The CDR3 totals 14 residues. The germline CDR1 and CDR2 sequences are MGHDK and SYGVNS. V was clipped by 6 bases and J by 1 base; unmatched bases: 1. The CDR3 protein is CASSDRGSYNEQFF. In DNA, the CDR3 is TGTGCCAGCAGCGACAGGGGGTCCTACAATGAGCAGTTCTTC.

The rearrangement uses TRBV9 and TRBJ2-5, with D unclear. V lost 1 base and J lost 1, with 14 bases in between. This CDR3 has 16 residues. CDR1 is SGDLS, CDR2 YYNGEE, per germline. CDR3 residues: CASSVTPRPAQETQYF. The CDR3 DNA is TGTGCCAGCAGCGTAACCCCCAGGCCAGCCCAAGAGACCCAGTACTTC.

The rearrangement joins TRBV7-3 to TRBJ1-2, with 7 bases identical to TRBD1. Germline CDR1 SGHTA, CDR2 FQGTGA. Losses at the gene ends were 5 bases for V and 3 bases for J; bases not matched to a gene: 3. The CDR3 extends over 13 amino acids. The CDR3 DNA is TGTGCCAGCAGCCCTGACAGGGACTATGGCTACACCTTC. Protein product: CASSPDRDYGYTF.

The chain links TRBV19 to TRBJ2-2; D remains unclear. The V gene's germline CDR1 is LNHDA and CDR2 SQIVND (reference sequence). V shed 3 bases and J shed 0 bases, with 8 bases lying between them. This CDR3 has 15 residues. CDR3 sequence: CASSIVAANTGELFF. The DNA for the CDR3 is TGTGCCAGTAGTATTGTGGCGGCGAACACCGGGGAGCTGTTTTTT. The full variable domain, with the rest looked up from reference TRBV19 and TRBJ2-2, is DGGITQSPKYLFRKEGQNVTLSCEQNLNHDAMYWYRQDPGQGLRLIYYSQIVNDFQKGDIAEGYSVSREKKESFPLTVTSAQKNPTAFYLCASSIVAANTGELFFGEGSRLTVL.